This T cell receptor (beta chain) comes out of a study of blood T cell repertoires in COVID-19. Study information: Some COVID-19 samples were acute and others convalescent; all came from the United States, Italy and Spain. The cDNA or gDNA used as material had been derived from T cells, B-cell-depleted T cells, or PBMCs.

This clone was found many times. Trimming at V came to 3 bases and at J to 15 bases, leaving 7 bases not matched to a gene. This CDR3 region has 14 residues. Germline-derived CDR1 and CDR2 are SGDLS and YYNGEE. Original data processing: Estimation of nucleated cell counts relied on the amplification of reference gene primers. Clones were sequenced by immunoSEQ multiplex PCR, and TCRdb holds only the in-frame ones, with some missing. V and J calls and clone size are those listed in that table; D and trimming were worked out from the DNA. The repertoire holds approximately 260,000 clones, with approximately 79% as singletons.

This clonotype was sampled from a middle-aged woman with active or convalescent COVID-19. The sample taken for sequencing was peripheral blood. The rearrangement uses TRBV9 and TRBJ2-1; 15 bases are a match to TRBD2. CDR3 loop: CASSEGLAGGPGFF. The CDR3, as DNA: TGTGCCAGCAGCGAAGGACTAGCGGGGGGGCCTGGGTTCTTC.